These T cell receptor beta chains were read from a single sample in a study of radiation and T cells in renal cell carcinoma. TCRdb's table, derived via immunoSEQ multiplex PCR, lists solely in-frame clones and lacks some. The table includes about 130,000 clones, approximately 78% detected once. Source: blood, taken from a patient whose treatment included radiotherapy and nephrectomy. The receptors derive from a woman in her sixties with renal cell carcinoma. CDR3s include the opening cysteine and the closing phenylalanine or tryptophan. The D gene is left open where the match is weak. Clone size is stated in some rows and not others, as once, few, many or a class when expanded.

j_call clone_size d_call v_call cdr3_nt cdr3_aa
TRBJ2-2 - - TRBV28 TGTGCCAGCAGTTTATCCGGAGGGGGGGAGCTGTTTTTT CASSLSGGGELFF
TRBJ2-2 - - TRBV9 TGTGCCAGCAGCCTTCCCGGGGGTGGAGTCGGGGAGCTGTTTTTT CASSLPGGGVGELFF
TRBJ2-7 few - TRBV11-2 TGTGCCAGCAGCTCTACAGGGTACGAGCAGTACTTC CASSSTGYEQYF
TRBJ2-2 few TRBD2 TRBV19 TGTGCCAGTAGGCACCTAGCGGGGGACAACACCGGGGAGCTGTTTTTT CASRHLAGDNTGELFF
TRBJ2-7 - TRBD2 TRBV5-1 TGCGCCAGCAGCCGTGCCGGGACTAGCGGATACGAGCAGTACTTC CASSRAGTSGYEQYF
TRBJ2-2 - TRBD1 TRBV19 TGTGCCAGTAGTACAAACAGGGGTTCGAACACCGGGGAGCTGTTTTTT CASSTNRGSNTGELFF
TRBJ2-5 - TRBD1 TRBV5-4 TGTGCCAGCAGCTCCAGGACAGGCCAAGAGACCCAGTACTTC CASSSRTGQETQYF
TRBJ1-5 once - TRBV5-1 TGCGCCAGCAGCTGGGATACAAATCAGCCCCAGCATTTT CASSWDTNQPQHF
TRBJ2-2 - - TRBV5-1 TGCGCCAGCAGCTTGAGTCCGGACACCGCGAACACCGGGGAGCTGTTTTTT CASSLSPDTANTGELFF
TRBJ2-5 - TRBD2 TRBV7-9 TGTGCCAGCAGCCGGGGGGGTAGCGGCCAAGAGACCCAGTACTTC CASSRGGSGQETQYF
TRBJ2-7 - - TRBV27 TGTGCCAGCCCCGGCACCCCAGGCTACGAGCAGTACTTC CASPGTPGYEQYF
TRBJ2-7 - - TRBV5-1 TGCGCCAGCAGCTTGCAGGCCGAGAACGAGCAGTACTTC CASSLQAENEQYF
TRBJ1-1 - TRBD1 TRBV10-2 TGCGCCAGCAGTAACGACAGGGGGCGGACTGAAGCTTTCTTT CASSNDRGRTEAFF
TRBJ1-1 - - TRBV7-9 TGTGCCAGCAGCCACGACAAGAATGGTATGAACACTGAAGCTTTCTTT CASSHDKNGMNTEAFF
TRBJ2-1 - - TRBV7-2 TGTGCCAGCAGCAACACGGGTGAGCAGTTCTTC CASSNTGEQFF
TRBJ1-2 - - TRBV6-4 TGTGCCAGCAGTACAGGGAGGGACTATGGCTACACCTTC CASSTGRDYGYTF
TRBJ2-1 - TRBD2 TRBV7-2 TGTGCCAGCAGCCCCGAACTAGCGGGAGACCAAAGGCAGTTCTTC CASSPELAGDQRQFF
TRBJ1-5 - - TRBV7-9 TGTGCCAGCAGCTTAGGGTTGGGGGTGAGCAATCAGCCCCAGCATTTT CASSLGLGVSNQPQHF
TRBJ2-3 - TRBD1 TRBV5-1 TGCGCCAGCAGCTTGGGGGGACAGGTCACAGATACGCAGTATTTT CASSLGGQVTDTQYF
TRBJ2-7 few - TRBV5-1 TGCGCCAGCAGCTTTGCGGGGGCCGACTACTACGAGCAGTACTTC CASSFAGADYYEQYF
TRBJ1-6 - TRBD1 TRBV19 TGTGCCAGTAGTAGCAGGACAGGGGGGGGTTCACCCCTCCACTTT CASSSRTGGGSPLHF
TRBJ2-5 - - TRBV11-2 TGTGCCAGCAGCCAAACCTATACGCAAGAGACCCAGTACTTC CASSQTYTQETQYF
TRBJ1-3 - - TRBV5-1 TGCGCCAGCAGCCCCTTTGATGGAAACACCATATATTTT CASSPFDGNTIYF
TRBJ1-2 - - TRBV4-1 TGCGCCAGCAGCCATCTCGGACAGCTCCCCCCCTATGGCTACACCTTC CASSHLGQLPPYGYTF
TRBJ1-1 - - TRBV19 TGTGCCAGTAGTATCTCGGGGGTAAAAGACACTGAAGCTTTCTTT CASSISGVKDTEAFF
TRBJ2-1 - - TRBV14 TGTGCCAGCAGCCAGCGGGACGGGCACAATGAGCAGTTCTTC CASSQRDGHNEQFF
TRBJ1-4 - TRBD1 TRBV10-2 TGCGCCAGCAGCGGGACAGGGAATGAAAAACTGTTTTTT CASSGTGNEKLFF
TRBJ1-1 - - TRBV2 TGTGCCAGCAGTGTTTATGGGGACACTGAAGCTTTCTTT CASSVYGDTEAFF
TRBJ2-3 - - TRBV15 TGTGCCACCACGAGGGCCACAGATACGCAGTATTTT CATTRATDTQYF
TRBJ1-1 few - TRBV19 TGTGCCAGTAGTGGAGTGGGGGCTGTCACTGAAGCTTTCTTT CASSGVGAVTEAFF
TRBJ2-7 once - TRBV5-6 TGTGCCAGCAGCTTTTTTAGCAGGCCCTACGAGCAGTACTTC CASSFFSRPYEQYF
TRBJ1-1 few - TRBV7-9 TGTGCCAGCAGCTTAGAGAGGACGGTGAACACTGAAGCTTTCTTT CASSLERTVNTEAFF
TRBJ2-2 - - TRBV11-2 TGTGCCAGCAGCTTTCACACCGGGGAGCTGTTTTTT CASSFHTGELFF
TRBJ1-1 - - TRBV7-3 TGTGCCAGCAGCTTCGGACCGACGGGGAGAGCTTTCTTT CASSFGPTGRAFF
TRBJ1-3 - - TRBV4-1 TGCGCCAGCAGCCAAGCGAACAGGGTCTCTGGAAACACCATATATTTT CASSQANRVSGNTIYF
TRBJ2-7 - - TRBV5-1 TGCGCCAGCAGCTTGAGATACGAGCAGTACTTC CASSLRYEQYF
TRBJ1-2 - - TRBV7-9 TGTGCCAGCAGCTTTCGGCAGGGTCGGGGCTACACCTTC CASSFRQGRGYTF
TRBJ2-7 - - TRBV27 TGTGCCAGCAGTTTAGGGCCTTTATACGAGCAGTACTTC CASSLGPLYEQYF
TRBJ2-1 - - TRBV5-6 TGTGCCAGCAGCCTGAGGACACTTTACAATGAGCAGTTCTTC CASSLRTLYNEQFF
TRBJ2-1 - TRBD2 TRBV5-1 TGCGCCAGCAGCTTGACAGCGGGAGGGCCCTCGGGAAATGAGCAGTTCTTC CASSLTAGGPSGNEQFF
TRBJ2-7 - - TRBV7-2 TGTGCCAGCAGCCCGGCCTACGAGCAGTACTTC CASSPAYEQYF
TRBJ1-2 - TRBD1 TRBV28 TGTGCCAGCAGACTGACAGGGTCCTATGGCTACACCTTC CASRLTGSYGYTF
TRBJ1-2 - - TRBV28 TGTGCCAGTGGGGGGTTCCCCAACTATGGCTACACCTTC CASGGFPNYGYTF
TRBJ2-1 - TRBD2 TRBV6-1 TGTGCCACGGAAAGCGGGGGAAATCACAATGAGCAGTTCTTC CATESGGNHNEQFF
TRBJ2-1 - - TRBV2 TGTGCCAGCAGTTTCGCGGGACACACCAATGAGCAGTTCTTC CASSFAGHTNEQFF
TRBJ1-2 - TRBD1 TRBV18 TGTGCCAGCTCACCACCGGGACAGGGAGCGAGTGGCTACACCTTC CASSPPGQGASGYTF
TRBJ1-4 - TRBD1 TRBV19 TGTGCCAGCCGACCCAGGGGGGAAAAACTGTTTTTT CASRPRGEKLFF
TRBJ1-6 - - TRBV9 TGTGCCAGCAGCGTGGCGGATTATAATTCACCCCTCCACTTT CASSVADYNSPLHF
TRBJ2-1 - - TRBV7-9 TGTGCCAGCGGGCACAGGGTCAATGAGCAGTTCTTC CASGHRVNEQFF
TRBJ2-7 - TRBD1 TRBV28 TGTGCCAGCAGTTCCCTCCCGACAGGGATTACCTACGAGCAGTACTTC CASSSLPTGITYEQYF
TRBJ2-1 - - TRBV7-9 TGTGCCAGCAGCCCGCGGAGTGGCTACAATGAGCAGTTCTTC CASSPRSGYNEQFF
TRBJ2-3 few - TRBV9 TGTGCCAGCAGCGTTCTTGGGCTCCTTGTGGATACGCAGTATTTT CASSVLGLLVDTQYF
TRBJ1-1 few - TRBV30 TGTGCCTGGACACAGGGCACTGAAGCTTTCTTT CAWTQGTEAFF
TRBJ2-1 - - TRBV6-4 TGTGCCAGCAGTGAGCTGGGTTCAGTTGAGCAGTTCTTC CASSELGSVEQFF
TRBJ2-2 - - TRBV9 TGTGCCAGCAGCACCGACTTACCCGGGGAGCTGTTTTTT CASSTDLPGELFF
TRBJ2-3 - TRBD1 TRBV7-6 TGTGCCAGCAGCGACGCGTTGACAGGGAGAACAGATACGCAGTATTTT CASSDALTGRTDTQYF
TRBJ2-5 - - TRBV5-4 TGTGCCAGCAGCTTCGAAGGGCCAGGAGAGACCCAGTACTTC CASSFEGPGETQYF
TRBJ2-1 - - TRBV18 TGTGCCAGCTCCCGACGTGAGGGTGAGCAGTTCTTC CASSRREGEQFF
TRBJ1-6 - TRBD1 TRBV9 TGTGCCAGCAGCCCGGCCAGGGGGCTTTGGAACAATTCACCCCTCCACTTT CASSPARGLWNNSPLHF